Described below is a single T cell receptor beta chain sequence and its context. This entry comes from a study of tumor-infiltrating lymphocytes in oesophageal squamous cell carcinoma. TCRdb itself ran the PCR reads through MiXCR, one entry per CDR3 protein. The sample consists of some 16,000 distinct CDR3 sequences, about half of them appearing once. The CDR3 consists of 15 residues. Germline values: CDR1 SNHLY, CDR2 FYNNEI. Source material: esophageal tumor tissue. The sequence came from a male donor with esophageal squamous cell carcinoma. V is TRBV2 and J is TRBJ2-5; D is perhaps TRBD1 (6 bases). The tail of the sequence fits TRBJ2-7 better, so the J call may be wrong. CDR3 sequence reads: CASRFLDSGRYEQYF. The CDR3 region has the DNA TGTGCCAGCAGATTCCTGGACAGTGGGCGCTACGAGCAGTACTTC.